This TCR beta chain came from a study of blood T cell repertoires in COVID-19 (dated by TCRdb to about 2020). For the study in its entirety: The collaborator samples originated in the United States, Italy and Spain and spanned the acute and convalescent phases of COVID-19. The prospective study material was composed of cDNA or gDNA derived from T cells, B-cell-depleted T cells, or PBMCs. Where HLA class I and class II types were available, the types were taken from metadata supplied by the sample provider, not from assay-based typing. The repertoires were released in a freely available public database meant as a resource for research on the immune response to SARS-CoV-2. Samples came from the ongoing ImmuneRACE study (first 160 participants) plus 1,254 subjects from 6 global collaborators. Subjects who had been exposed to COVID-19, were actively infected with it, or had recovered from it provided the deeply sampled blood TCRbeta repertoires that made up the dataset. Sample metadata almost always included a de-identified subject ID, COVID-19 status, age in years and sex. Study-wide conclusions, independent of this receptor: The amount of clinical and demographic metadata varied by source and participant and was provided uncurated.

With respect to this clone: The clone's antigen remains unknown. Base-call qualities are not available, and no considerably larger clone is one nucleotide away.

According to the germline V gene (reference sequence), CDR1 reads WNHNN and CDR2 reads SYGVQD. V is reduced by 3 bases and J by 12 bases, leaving a spacing of 15 bases between them. Reading from cysteine to phenylalanine, the CDR3 counts 13 amino acids. Just the 39-base CDR3 DNA is kept, in frame starting at base 1. Each collaborating institution followed its own protocols to collect whole blood in K2EDTA tubes. Collaborator samples were shipped for TCRbeta analysis as frozen whole blood, isolated PBMCs, or DNA extracted from either sample type. TCRbeta CDR3 regions were amplified from genomic DNA using the immunoSEQ Assay, a bias-controlled multiplex PCR. As for how the authors treated the data: Within the assay, amplification of reference gene primers was used to estimate how many nucleated cells each sample contained. To quantify the absolute abundance of each unique TCRbeta CDR3 rearrangement, sequence reads were collapsed and filtered. For each sample, productive Simpson clonality was calculated by taking the square root of Simpson's diversity index across productive rearrangements. TCRdb limited this immuneACCESS table to in-frame rearrangements with V and J called. A share of clones is missing; checked studies link under half to unresolved V genes, and the rest is unexplained. The V and J calls and the clone size are those of that table, but D and trimming were determined from the DNA. The sample table shows under 250,000 clones, and around 83% are seen once. The ten largest clones take up roughly 7.8% of the sample.

The receptor was isolated from a man aged 35 to 55 with active or convalescent COVID-19. The chain is made from TRBV10-1 and TRBJ2-1, and the D gene may be TRBD2, 6 bases matching. Sequenced: peripheral blood. The CDR3 in this case is CASSETGTGTQFF. At the DNA level, the sequence is TGCGCCAGCAGTGAAACCGGGACTGGGACGCAGTTCTTC.